The clone carrying this T cell receptor beta chain showed up many times. No antigen is known for it. This record belongs to a study of CD8 T cells in ankylosing spondylitis. Findings and limits, study-wide: As for the disease-linked clones, they showed a CD8+ phenotype and occurred at relatively low frequencies in peripheral blood. Typical of ankylosing spondylitis blood, it appeared, was a TCR beta motif of several highly homologous variants. As reported, disease-linked clones showed significant enrichment in matched ankylosing spondylitis synovial fluid.

The TCR beta libraries were generated through quantitative 5'-RACE incorporating molecular barcodes. One entry per CDR3 protein, called by TCRdb with MiXCR from the 5' RACE reads. The sample carries roughly 86,000 distinct CDR3 sequences, about 8.1% recorded once. CDR1 SGHRS and CDR2 YFSETQ come from the germline V gene. The CDR3 sequence is 14 residues long. V was shortened by 0 bases and J by 9 bases, with 10 bases between the two germline ends. The clonotype comes from a male donor with ankylosing spondylitis or in good health (not recorded which). Sample: blood, either unsorted or a sorted T cell fraction (not recorded which). The J gene is TRBJ1-6, the V gene TRBV5-1; the D gene is possibly TRBD1 (6 bases). CDR3: CASSLEGGRSPLHF. DNA of the CDR3: TGCGCCAGCAGCTTGGAGGGGGGGCGTTCACCCCTCCACTTT.